This entry features one T cell receptor beta chain sequence. The clone's antigen remains unknown. No much larger clone is present one base from it, and per-base qualities are unavailable. These data are taken from a study of T-cell reconstitution after alpha-beta-depleted transplantation in children (TCRdb year 2016). About the investigation overall: T-cell immune reconstitution after TCRalphabeta/CD19-depleted allogeneic hematopoietic cell transplantation in children was quantitatively tracked in the study by means of TCR repertoire profiling. The paper as a whole reports these results and caveats: Apparently early alphabetaT-cell count recovery about two months after transplant reportedly relied on only several hundred rapidly expanded clones derived from non-depleted graft cells. In some patients, the high TCRbeta diversity seen at day 60 was put down to recipient T cells and intrathymic progenitors that had survived conditioning. Over the following months the frequencies of hyperexpanded clones went down, and after one year T-cell counts and TCRbeta diversity were mostly credited to newly produced T cells.

Trimming takes 0 bases off V and 7 bases off J; junction bases not matched to a gene: 8. The CDR3 numbers 16 residues from cysteine through phenylalanine. Only the CDR3 portion is preserved as DNA: 48 bases, with reading frame beginning at the first base. CDR1 and CDR2, per the germline V gene, are SGHAT and FQNNGV. The method was PCR. Sequenced using an Illumina HiSeq 2500. To normalize quantification of the TCRbeta repertoire, the TCR libraries were built with molecular barcoding that relied on unique molecular identifiers. TCRdb handled the public reads itself, with Q25 trimming in fastp and clone calling in MiXCR, and kept productive beta chains. Rows with a matching CDR3 protein are joined into one entry that keeps the most common DNA and genes. This sample holds 700,000 to 850,000 distinct CDR3 sequences; around 15% were observed only once. The ten biggest clones cover 5% of the sample. The treatment or condition tag for this specimen amounts to: allogeneic hematopoietic cell transplantation with graft depleted of TCRalphabeta T cells and CD19 B cells. The transplant recipients were children given TCRalphabeta/CD19-depleted allogeneic hematopoietic cell grafts.

This receptor was obtained from a male patient younger than 18 who had a stem cell transplant for acute lymphoblastic leukemia, so the T cells may come from the graft donor. The sequencing used PBMCs, mostly from graft donor cells, collected 360 days after TCRalphabeta/CD19-depleted stem cell transplant. The chain joins TRBV11-2 to TRBJ2-2; TRBD2 agrees with 7 junctional bases. The CDR3 here reads CASSLDYRLADGELFF. The DNA sequence follows: TGTGCCAGCAGCTTAGATTACAGGCTAGCGGACGGGGAGCTGTTTTTT.